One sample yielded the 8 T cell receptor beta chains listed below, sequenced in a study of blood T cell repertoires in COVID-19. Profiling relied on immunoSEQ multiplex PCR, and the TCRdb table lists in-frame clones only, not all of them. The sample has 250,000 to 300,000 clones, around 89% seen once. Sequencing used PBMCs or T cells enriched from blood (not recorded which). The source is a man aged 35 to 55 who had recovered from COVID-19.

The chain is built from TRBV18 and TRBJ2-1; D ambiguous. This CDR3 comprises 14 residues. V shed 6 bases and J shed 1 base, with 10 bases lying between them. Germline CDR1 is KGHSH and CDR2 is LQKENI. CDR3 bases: TGTGCCAGCTCCCCCGAGACTTCCTACAATGAGCAGTTCTTC. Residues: CASSPETSYNEQFF.

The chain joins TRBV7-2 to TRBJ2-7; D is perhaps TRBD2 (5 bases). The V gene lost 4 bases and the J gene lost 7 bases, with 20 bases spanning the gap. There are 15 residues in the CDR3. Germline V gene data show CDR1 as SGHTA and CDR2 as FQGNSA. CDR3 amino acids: CASSSAPVLAGEQYF. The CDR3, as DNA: TGTGCCAGCAGCTCCGCCCCTGTGCTAGCTGGGGAGCAGTACTTC.

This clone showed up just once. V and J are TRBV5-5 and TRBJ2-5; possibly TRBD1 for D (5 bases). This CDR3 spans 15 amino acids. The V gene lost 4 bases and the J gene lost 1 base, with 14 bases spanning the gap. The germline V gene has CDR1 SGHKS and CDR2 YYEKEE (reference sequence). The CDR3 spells CASSNPQGFQETQYF. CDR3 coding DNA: TGTGCCAGCAGCAACCCTCAGGGATTCCAAGAGACCCAGTACTTC.

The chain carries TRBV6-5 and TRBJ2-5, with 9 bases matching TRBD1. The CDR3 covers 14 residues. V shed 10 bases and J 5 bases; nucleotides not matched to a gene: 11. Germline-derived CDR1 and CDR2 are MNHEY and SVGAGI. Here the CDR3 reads CAISNRGRGETQYF. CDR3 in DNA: TGTGCCATCTCGAACAGGGGGCGCGGGGAGACCCAGTACTTC.

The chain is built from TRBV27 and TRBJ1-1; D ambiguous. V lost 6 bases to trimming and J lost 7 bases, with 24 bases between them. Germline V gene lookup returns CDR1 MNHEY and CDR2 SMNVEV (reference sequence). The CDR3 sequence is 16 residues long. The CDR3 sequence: CASSPAFDTGINEAFF. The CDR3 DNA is TGTGCCAGCAGCCCGGCCTTCGACACTGGCATTAATGAAGCTTTCTTT.

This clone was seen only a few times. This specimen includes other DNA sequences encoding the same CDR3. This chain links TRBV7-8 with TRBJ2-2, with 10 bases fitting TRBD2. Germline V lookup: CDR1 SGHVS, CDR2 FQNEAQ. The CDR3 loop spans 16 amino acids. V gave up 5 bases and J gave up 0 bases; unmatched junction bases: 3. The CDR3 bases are TGTGCCAGCAGCCGACTAGCGGGTCCGAACACCGGGGAGCTGTTTTTT. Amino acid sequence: CASSRLAGPNTGELFF.

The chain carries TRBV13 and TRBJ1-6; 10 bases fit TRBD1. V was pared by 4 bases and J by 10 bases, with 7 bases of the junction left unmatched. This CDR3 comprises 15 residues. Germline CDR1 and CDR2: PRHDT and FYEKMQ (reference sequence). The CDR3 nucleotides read TGTGCCAGCAGCTCCGGGACAGGGGTATGGTCACCCCTCCACTTT. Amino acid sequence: CASSSGTGVWSPLHF.

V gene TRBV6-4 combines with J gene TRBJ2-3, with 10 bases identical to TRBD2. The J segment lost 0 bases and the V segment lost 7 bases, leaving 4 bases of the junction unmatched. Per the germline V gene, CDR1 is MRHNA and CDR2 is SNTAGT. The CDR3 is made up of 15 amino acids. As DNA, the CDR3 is TGTGCCAGCAATTGGACTAGCGGAAGCACAGATACGCAGTATTTT. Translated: CASNWTSGSTDTQYF.